This T cell receptor beta chain appears in the sequencing data of a study of follicular helper T cells after annual influenza vaccination. Only in-frame clones appear in the TCRdb table, and some are missing; sequencing was by immunoSEQ multiplex PCR. The table has 9,400 or so clones, around four fifths seen once; the top ten hold about 1.6%. Time point of the sample: 2015-2016 season, pre-vaccination. Germline V gene sequence: CDR1 SNHLY, CDR2 FYNNEI. V lost 6 bases, J lost 7 bases, and 8 bases stayed unmatched. This CDR3 has 14 residues. This TCR came from an adult who received the influenza vaccine. This sample comprised CXCR5+ CD38- circulating T follicular helper cells from blood, obtained on the day of influenza vaccination. Subset reported: circulating Tfh, non-naive CD4+CXCR5+PD-1+ (ICOS+CD38+ or ICOS-CD38-). This chain links TRBV2 with TRBJ1-4, with TRBD1 identical over 7 bases. The chain's CDR3 is CASSSQGSGEKLFF. The CDR3 region has the DNA TGTGCCAGCAGCTCACAGGGGAGTGGTGAAAAACTGTTTTTT.